The next 18 T cell receptor beta chains were all read from a single sample in a study of siplizumab effects on memory and regulatory T cells. Assay used: immunoSEQ multiplex PCR; TCRdb lists only in-frame clones, some missing. This table holds roughly 60,000 clones, just over 95% found once. Sequenced input: naive CD8+ T cells sorted from blood. All receptors derive from a human donor in good health.

The rearrangement links TRBV9 to TRBJ2-5; 8 nucleotides align to TRBD2. V was pared by 0 bases and J by 2 bases, with 3 bases of the junction left unmatched. The CDR3 has 15 residues. Germline lookup yields CDR1 SGDLS and CDR2 YYNGEE. CDR3 in DNA: TGTGCCAGCAGCGTAGGAAGCGGGGGACAAGAGACCCAGTACTTC. The encoded protein is CASSVGSGGQETQYF.

The V and J genes are TRBV21-1 and TRBJ2-7; the D segment call TRBD2 is taken from the table without a DNA check. TRBV21-1 is a recognized pseudogene. This CDR3 is built from 13 residues. As DNA, the CDR3 is TGTGCCAGCATTCCAAGCATAGCTTACGAGCAGTACTTC. Residues: CASIPSIAYEQYF.

The J gene is TRBJ2-2, the V gene TRBV10-1, with no clear D. Germline V CDR1 and CDR2: WNHNN, SYGVQD (reference sequence). Trimming took off 4 bases at V and 4 bases at J, with 13 bases between the two ends. The CDR3 is 15 residues long. The CDR3 coding sequence is TGCGCCAGCAGTGTTAAGGCTTGGGCCACCGGGGAGCTGTTTTTT. Residues: CASSVKAWATGELFF.

The CDR3 protein is CAWESSGGDEQYF. CDR3 in DNA: TGTGCCTGGGAGTCTAGCGGGGGGGACGAGCAGTACTTC. The chain employs TRBV30 and TRBJ2-7; 12 bases match TRBD2. This CDR3 has 13 residues. Trimming at V came to 5 bases and at J to 5 bases, leaving 4 bases not matched to a gene. Germline V gives CDR1 GTSNPN, CDR2 SVGIG (reference sequence).

This chain links TRBV5-4 with TRBJ2-7; 8 bases are a match to TRBD1. Unmatched junction bases numbered 5, after V lost 0 bases and J lost 6 bases. The CDR3 has 14 residues. CDR1 and CDR2 (germline): SGHNT, YYREEE (reference sequence). DNA of the CDR3: TGTGCCAGCAGCTTGGAGTCACAGGGGGTCGAGCAGTACTTC. Residues: CASSLESQGVEQYF.

The chain uses TRBV9 and TRBJ1-1; possibly TRBD1 for D (5 bases). V shed 0 bases and J shed 8 bases, with 5 bases lying between them. The CDR3 has 11 amino acids. CDR1 and CDR2 (germline): SGDLS, YYNGEE. CDR3 loop: CASSVGGEAFF. DNA for the CDR3: TGTGCCAGCAGCGTAGGGGGGGAAGCTTTCTTT.

This chain uses TRBV13 with TRBJ1-4; TRBD1 aligns across 9 bases. This CDR3 is 14 amino acids long. Trimming cost V 8 bases and J 7 bases; bases outside gene matches: 8. CDR1 is PRHDT and CDR2 is FYEKMQ in the germline V gene (reference sequence). The CDR3 loop reads CASGPGQGGEKLFF. The CDR3 bases are TGTGCCAGCGGCCCGGGACAGGGAGGTGAAAAACTGTTTTTT.

The rearrangement links TRBV9 to TRBJ2-3; 9 bases match TRBD2. In germline, CDR1 is SGDLS, CDR2 YYNGEE. J was trimmed by 1 base and V by 3 bases; bases with no gene match: 9. The CDR3 has 17 residues. CDR3 region: CASSGSSTSGRTDTQYF. CDR3 sequence (DNA): TGTGCCAGCAGCGGTTCCTCGACTAGCGGCCGCACAGATACGCAGTATTTT.

This chain uses TRBV5-4 with TRBJ1-1; 7 bases are shared with TRBD1. The CDR3 is made up of 12 amino acids. CDR1 and CDR2 from the germline V gene are SGHNT and YYREEE (reference sequence). After removal of 2 bases from V and 6 bases from J, the junction contained 1 base not matched to a gene. This CDR3 reads CASSLQGSEAFF. CDR3 DNA: TGTGCCAGCAGCTTACAGGGGTCTGAAGCTTTCTTT.

This clone appeared once. The chain uses TRBV7-9 and TRBJ1-4; D remains ambiguous. Germline loops: CDR1 SEHNR, CDR2 FQNEAQ (reference sequence). There are 14 residues in the CDR3. V was trimmed by 2 bases and J by 4 bases, leaving 8 bases between them. For the CDR3, the DNA is TGTGCCAGCAGCTTACAGACAAGTAATGAAAAACTGTTTTTT. Translating gives CASSLQTSNEKLFF.

The V gene is TRBV13, the J gene TRBJ1-1, with no clear D. Germline V gene lookup returns CDR1 PRHDT and CDR2 FYEKMQ (reference sequence). The CDR3 extends over 15 amino acids. The V gene lost 1 base and the J gene lost 1 base, with 10 bases spanning the gap. The CDR3 coding sequence is TGTGCCAGCAGCTTAGCGGGAATTGAGAACACTGAAGCTTTCTTT. Its translation is CASSLAGIENTEAFF.

The J gene is TRBJ1-1, the V gene TRBV29-1; TRBD1 is a possible D gene (6 bases). The CDR3 consists of 13 residues. The germline CDR1 and CDR2 sequences are SQVTM and ANQGSEA. With 6 bases removed from V and 1 base from J, the gap between germline ends came to 12 bases. Here the CDR3 reads CSVSGHQNTEAFF. As DNA, the CDR3 is TGCAGCGTCTCGGGACATCAGAACACTGAAGCTTTCTTT. Variable domain in full (rest from reference TRBV29-1 and TRBJ1-1): SAVISQKPSRDICQRGTSLTIQCQVDSQVTMMFWYRQQPGQSLTLIATANQGSEATYESGFVIDKFPISRPNLTFSTLTVSNMSPEDSSIYLCSVSGHQNTEAFFGQGTRLTVV.

The chain links TRBV18 to TRBJ2-5, with no clear D. The germline CDR1 and CDR2 sequences are KGHSH and LQKENI. The CDR3 runs 17 residues. Deletions cut 2 bases from V and 0 bases from J, with 16 bases between. CDR3 sequence reads: CASSPDLNTPYQETQYF. The CDR3 DNA follows: TGTGCCAGCTCACCAGATTTAAACACTCCGTACCAAGAGACCCAGTACTTC. The full variable domain, with the rest looked up from reference TRBV18 and TRBJ2-5, is NAGVMQNPRHLVRRRGQEARLRCSPMKGHSHVYWYRQLPEEGLKFMVYLQKENIIDESGMPKERFSAEFPKEGPSILRIQQVVRGDSAAYFCASSPDLNTPYQETQYFGPGTRLLVL.

This clone was observed once. This chain's CDR3 is CASSQAEIEQFF. The CDR3 nucleotides read TGCGCCAGCAGCCAAGCTGAGATTGAGCAGTTCTTC. The chain joins TRBV4-1 to TRBJ2-1; D remains ambiguous. With 1 base removed from V and 9 bases from J, the gap between germline ends came to 7 bases. Germline CDR1 is MGHRA and CDR2 is YSYEKL. The CDR3 loop spans 12 amino acids.

Remarks on this clone: The junction does not match germline at one end; this may be a read error. This chain uses TRBV4-3 with TRBJ2-2; tentatively, D is TRBD2 (5 bases). Per the germline V gene, CDR1 is LGHNA and CDR2 is YSLEER. The length of the CDR3 is 14 residues. CDR3 nucleotides: TGCGCCAGCAGCCAGGGTCATAACACCGGGGAGCCGTTTTTT. Amino acids: CASSQGHNTGEPFF.

V is TRBV19 and J is TRBJ2-5; tentatively, D is TRBD2 (6 bases). The CDR3 consists of 13 residues. The V gene lost 5 bases and the J gene lost 2 bases, with 9 bases spanning the gap. Per the germline V gene, CDR1 is LNHDA and CDR2 is SQIVND (reference sequence). The CDR3, as DNA: TGTGCCAGTAGTCGGGGACTGCAAGAGACCCAGTACTTC. It translates to CASSRGLQETQYF.

J is TRBJ2-1 and V is TRBV28; D not resolved. The CDR3 covers 10 residues. Germline CDR1 MDHEN, CDR2 SYDVKM. Trimming removed 6 bases at V and 7 bases at J, with 4 bases between. The CDR3 region has the DNA TGTGCCAGCAGCTTTAATGAGCAGTTCTTC. Translation: CASSFNEQFF.

This clone was observed once. V is TRBV2 and J is TRBJ1-2; TRBD1 matches at 8 bases. The CDR3 loop spans 16 amino acids. After removal of 3 bases from V and 6 bases from J, the junction contained 12 bases not matched to a gene. Germline values: CDR1 SNHLY, CDR2 FYNNEI. In DNA, the CDR3 is TGTGCCAGCAGTGAGGGGCCAGGGGGCGAAGGTGATGGCTACACCTTC. As protein: CASSEGPGGEGDGYTF.